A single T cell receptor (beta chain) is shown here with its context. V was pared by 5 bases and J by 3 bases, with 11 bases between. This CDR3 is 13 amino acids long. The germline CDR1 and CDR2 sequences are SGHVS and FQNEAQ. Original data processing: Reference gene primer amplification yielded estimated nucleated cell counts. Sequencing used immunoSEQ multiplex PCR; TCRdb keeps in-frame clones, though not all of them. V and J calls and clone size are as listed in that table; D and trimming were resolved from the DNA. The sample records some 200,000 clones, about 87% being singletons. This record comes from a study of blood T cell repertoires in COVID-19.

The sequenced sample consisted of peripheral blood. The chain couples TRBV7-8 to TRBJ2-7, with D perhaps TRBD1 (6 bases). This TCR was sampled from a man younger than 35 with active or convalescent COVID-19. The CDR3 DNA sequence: TGTGCCAGCAGCCTAGGACAGAACTACGAGCAGTACGTC. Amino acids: CASSLGQNYEQYV.